These 2 T cell receptor beta chains came from one sample sequenced in a study of cytomegalovirus exposure and HLA in healthy donors. Data came from immunoSEQ multiplex PCR; TCRdb stores just in-frame clones and leaves some out. The sample yields approximately 54,000 clones, roughly nine tenths seen once. Sequencing was carried out using PBMCs. The receptors here all came from a woman in her late teens or twenties in good health and CMV-seropositive.

The rearrangement joins TRBV10-3 to TRBJ1-2; D may be TRBD1 (6 bases). The V end was cut by 2 bases, the J end by 2 bases, with 12 bases between. From germline, CDR1 is ENHRY and CDR2 SYGVKD. The CDR3 contains 15 residues. CDR3 sequence: CAISEGTGMNYGYTF. DNA of the CDR3: TGTGCCATCAGTGAGGGAACAGGGATGAACTATGGCTACACCTTC.

The rearrangement uses TRBV20-1 and TRBJ2-7, with D perhaps matching TRBD2 (5 bases). This CDR3 has 11 amino acids. Trimming cost V 6 bases and J 5 bases, with 11 bases left between them. Germline values: CDR1 DFQATT, CDR2 SNEGSKA (reference sequence). CDR3 sequence reads: CSAPDYNEQYF. CDR3 coding DNA: TGCAGTGCCCCCGACTACAACGAGCAGTACTTC.